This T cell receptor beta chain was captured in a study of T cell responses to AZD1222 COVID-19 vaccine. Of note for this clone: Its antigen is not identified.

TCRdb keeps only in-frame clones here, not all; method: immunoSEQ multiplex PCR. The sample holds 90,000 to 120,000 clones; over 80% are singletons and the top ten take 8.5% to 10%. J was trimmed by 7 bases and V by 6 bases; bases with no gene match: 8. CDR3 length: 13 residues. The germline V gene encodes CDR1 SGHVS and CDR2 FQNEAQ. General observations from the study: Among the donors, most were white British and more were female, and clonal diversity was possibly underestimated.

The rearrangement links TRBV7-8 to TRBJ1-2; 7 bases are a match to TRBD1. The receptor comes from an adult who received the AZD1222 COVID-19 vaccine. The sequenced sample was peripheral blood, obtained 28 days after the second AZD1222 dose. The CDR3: CASSTGQVRGYTF. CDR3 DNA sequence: TGTGCCAGCAGTACCGGACAGGTCCGTGGCTACACCTTC.